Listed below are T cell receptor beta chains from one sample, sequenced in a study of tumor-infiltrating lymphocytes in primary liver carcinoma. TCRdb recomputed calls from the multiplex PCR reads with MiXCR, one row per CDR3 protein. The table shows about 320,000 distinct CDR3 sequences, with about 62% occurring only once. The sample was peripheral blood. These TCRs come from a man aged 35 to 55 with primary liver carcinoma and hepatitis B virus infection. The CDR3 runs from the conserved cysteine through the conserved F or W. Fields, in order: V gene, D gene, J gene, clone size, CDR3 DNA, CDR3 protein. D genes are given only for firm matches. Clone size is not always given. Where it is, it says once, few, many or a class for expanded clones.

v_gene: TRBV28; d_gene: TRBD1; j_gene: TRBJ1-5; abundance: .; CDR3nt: TGTGCCAGCAGTTTTTTGACAGGGGATCAGCCCCAGCATTTT; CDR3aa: CASSFLTGDQPQHF
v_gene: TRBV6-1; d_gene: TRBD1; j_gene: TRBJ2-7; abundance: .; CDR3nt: TGTGCCAGCAGTGACGCCTGGGACAGAGTTGTCTCCTACGAGCAGTACTTC; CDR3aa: CASSDAWDRVVSYEQYF
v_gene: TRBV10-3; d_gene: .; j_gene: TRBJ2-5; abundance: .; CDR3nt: TGTGCCACCGCGCCAGGGCTAGCGATGGAGACCCAGTACTTC; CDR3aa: CATAPGLAMETQYF
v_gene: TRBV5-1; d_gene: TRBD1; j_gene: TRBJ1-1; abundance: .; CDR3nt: TGCGCCAGCAGCTTACCAGGGGGCGGGCAGAACACTGAAGCTTTCTTT; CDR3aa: CASSLPGGGQNTEAFF
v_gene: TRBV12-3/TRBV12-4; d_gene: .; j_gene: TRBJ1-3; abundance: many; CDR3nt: TGTGCCAGCAGGAGGGGTTCTGGAAACACCATATATTTT; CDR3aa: CASRRGSGNTIYF
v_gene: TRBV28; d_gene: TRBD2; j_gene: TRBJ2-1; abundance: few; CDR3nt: TGTGCCAGCAGTTCTAGCGGGGGGAAGTTCTTC; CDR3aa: CASSSSGGKFF
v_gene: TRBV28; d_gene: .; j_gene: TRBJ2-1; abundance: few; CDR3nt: TGTGCCAGCAGTTTATCATCAGGGGGGCGGTACAATGAGCAGTTCTTC; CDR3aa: CASSLSSGGRYNEQFF
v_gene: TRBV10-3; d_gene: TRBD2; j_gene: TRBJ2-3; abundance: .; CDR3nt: TGTGTCATCAGTCCTGGGACTAGCGGGAGTCCAGATACGCAGTATTTT; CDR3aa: CVISPGTSGSPDTQYF
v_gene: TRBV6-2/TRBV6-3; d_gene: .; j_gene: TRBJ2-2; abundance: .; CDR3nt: TGTGCCAGCAGTTACGTACCGCTTCCCGGGGAGCTGGCTTTT; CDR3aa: CASSYVPLPGELAF
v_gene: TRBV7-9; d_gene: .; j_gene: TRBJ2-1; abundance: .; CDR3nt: TGTGCCAGCAGCTCCACCGCGTGGGCCAATGAGCAGTTCTTC; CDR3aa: CASSSTAWANEQFF
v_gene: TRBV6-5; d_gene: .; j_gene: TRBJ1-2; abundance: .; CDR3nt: TGTGCCACCCGTGATTCACGGAACTATGGCTACACCTTC; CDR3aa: CATRDSRNYGYTF
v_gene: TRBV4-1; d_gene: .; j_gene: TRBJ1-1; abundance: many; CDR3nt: TGCGCCAGCAGCCCGGGGACCCTGAACACTGAAGCTTTCTTT; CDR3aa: CASSPGTLNTEAFF
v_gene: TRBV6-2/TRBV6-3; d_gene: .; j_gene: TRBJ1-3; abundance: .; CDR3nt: TGTGCCAGCAGTTACGAGATTGCAGGACGGGCTGGAAACACCATATATTTT; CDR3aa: CASSYEIAGRAGNTIYF
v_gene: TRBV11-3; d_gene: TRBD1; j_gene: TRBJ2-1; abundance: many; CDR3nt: TGTGCCAGCAGCTTAAATTCCCCCGGGACAGGGGGTGAGCAGTTCTTC; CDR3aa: CASSLNSPGTGGEQFF
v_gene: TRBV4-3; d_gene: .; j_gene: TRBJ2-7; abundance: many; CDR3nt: TGCGCCAGCAGCCAAGATTCTAGTCCCCCCTACGAGCAGTACTTC; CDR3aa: CASSQDSSPPYEQYF
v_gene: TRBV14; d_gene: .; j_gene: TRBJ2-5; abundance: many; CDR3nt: TGTGCCAGCAGCCTAGCCCGGAGAGGGGACCAGCAAGAGACCCAGTACTTC; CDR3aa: CASSLARRGDQQETQYF
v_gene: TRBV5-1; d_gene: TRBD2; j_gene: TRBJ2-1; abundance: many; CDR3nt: TGCGCCAGCAGCCCAGGGACTAGCGGGAGTGTCGATGAGCAGTTCTTC; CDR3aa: CASSPGTSGSVDEQFF
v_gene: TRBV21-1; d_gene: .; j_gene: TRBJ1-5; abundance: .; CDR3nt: TGTGCCAGCAGGCCCTTGGACAGATCGGCCCATCAGCCCCAGCATTTT; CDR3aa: CASRPLDRSAHQPQHF
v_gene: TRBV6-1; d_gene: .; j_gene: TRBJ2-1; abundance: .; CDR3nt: TGTGCCAGCAGTGTAGATGCGGGGGCGGTCTACAATGAGCAGTTCTTC; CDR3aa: CASSVDAGAVYNEQFF
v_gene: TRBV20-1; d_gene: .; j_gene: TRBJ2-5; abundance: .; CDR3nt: TGCAGTACCATAAACGTTATAAGTCGAGAGACCCAGTACTTC; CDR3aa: CSTINVISRETQYF
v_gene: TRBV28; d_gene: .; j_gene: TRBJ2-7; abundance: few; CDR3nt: TGTGCCAGCAGTTTGCAAGACTACGAGCAGTACTTC; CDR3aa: CASSLQDYEQYF
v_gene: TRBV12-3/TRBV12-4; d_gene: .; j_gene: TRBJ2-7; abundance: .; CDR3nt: TGTACCAGCAGCCCTAGCGTGAGGGTATACGAGCAGTACTTC; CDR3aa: CTSSPSVRVYEQYF
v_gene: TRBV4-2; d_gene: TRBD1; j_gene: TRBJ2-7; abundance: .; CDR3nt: TGTGCCAGCAGCCAAGAGGGGCTCGAGACAGGGGGTTGGGAGCAGTACTTC; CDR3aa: CASSQEGLETGGWEQYF
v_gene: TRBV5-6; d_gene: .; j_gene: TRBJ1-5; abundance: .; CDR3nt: TGTGCCAGCAGCTACTGGACTTCTGATGGCCAGCCCCAGCATTTT; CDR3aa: CASSYWTSDGQPQHF
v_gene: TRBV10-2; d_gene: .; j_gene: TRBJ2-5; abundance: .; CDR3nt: TGCGCCAGCAGTGCCGGCCCCGGAGGGACCCAGTACTTC; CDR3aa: CASSAGPGGTQYF
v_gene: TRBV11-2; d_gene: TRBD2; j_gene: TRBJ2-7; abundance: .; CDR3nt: TGCGCCAGCGGGGAATTAAGGGTGAGGAGCTACAAGCAGTACTTC; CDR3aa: CASGELRVRSYKQYF
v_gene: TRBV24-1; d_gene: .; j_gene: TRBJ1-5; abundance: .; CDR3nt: TGTGTCGCGGGTTTCGGCAATCAGCCCCAGCATTTT; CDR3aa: CVAGFGNQPQHF
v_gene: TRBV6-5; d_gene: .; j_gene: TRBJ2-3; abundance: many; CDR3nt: TGTGCCAGCAGTTACTCGTCCAGCACAGATACGCAGTATTTT; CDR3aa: CASSYSSSTDTQYF
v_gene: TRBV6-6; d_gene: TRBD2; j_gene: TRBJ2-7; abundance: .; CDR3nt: TGTACCAGCAGTTACTCGATAGCGGGAGATACCGAGCAGTACTTC; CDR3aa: CTSSYSIAGDTEQYF
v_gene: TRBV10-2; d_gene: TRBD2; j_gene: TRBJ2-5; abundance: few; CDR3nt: TGCGCCAGCAGTTCCGGGACTAGCTTTCAAGAGACCCAGTACTTC; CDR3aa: CASSSGTSFQETQYF
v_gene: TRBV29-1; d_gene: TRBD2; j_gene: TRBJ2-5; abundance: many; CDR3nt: TGCAGCGTTAGGCGGGAGACGATTGTAGAGACCCAGTACTTC; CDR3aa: CSVRRETIVETQYF
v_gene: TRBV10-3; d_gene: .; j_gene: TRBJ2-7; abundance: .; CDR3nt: TGTGCCATCAACGGGGACCGTCTAGAGCAGTACTTC; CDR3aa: CAINGDRLEQYF
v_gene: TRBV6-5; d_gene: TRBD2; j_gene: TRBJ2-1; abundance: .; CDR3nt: TGTACCAGTAGTTGGACTAGCGTGAGGGCCGGGGAAAAGCAGTTCTTC; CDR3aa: CTSSWTSVRAGEKQFF
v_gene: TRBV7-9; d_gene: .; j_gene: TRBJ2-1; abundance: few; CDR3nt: TGTGCCAGCAGCCCAATGGACACCTATGAGCAGTTCTTC; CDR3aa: CASSPMDTYEQFF
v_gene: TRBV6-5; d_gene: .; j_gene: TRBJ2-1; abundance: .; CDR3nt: TGTGCCGGCAGCCCGTATAGCGCGAGCTCCTACAATGAGCAGTTCTTC; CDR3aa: CAGSPYSASSYNEQFF
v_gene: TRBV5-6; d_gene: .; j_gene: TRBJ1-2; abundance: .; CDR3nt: TGTGCCAGCAGCCCGCAGGGGACAAGGAGTTTCGTCTACACCTTC; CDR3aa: CASSPQGTRSFVYTF
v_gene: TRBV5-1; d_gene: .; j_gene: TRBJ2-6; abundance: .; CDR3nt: TGCGCCAGCAGCTTGATGGAGTTAGACGGGGCCAACGTCCTGACTTTC; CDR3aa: CASSLMELDGANVLTF
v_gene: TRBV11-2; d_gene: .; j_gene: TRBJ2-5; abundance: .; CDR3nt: TGTGCAGGCAGCTTAGTAGTCAGGGGATGGGAGACCCAGTATTTC; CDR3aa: CAGSLVVRGWETQYF
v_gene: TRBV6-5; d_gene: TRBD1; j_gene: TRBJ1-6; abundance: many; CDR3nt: TGTGCCAGCAGGGGGACAGGCAGTGATTCACCCCTCCACTTT; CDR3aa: CASRGTGSDSPLHF
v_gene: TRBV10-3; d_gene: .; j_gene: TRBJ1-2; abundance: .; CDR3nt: TGTCCCATCACCATCGAAGAAGGCTATGGCTACAGCTTC; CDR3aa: CPITIEEGYGYSF
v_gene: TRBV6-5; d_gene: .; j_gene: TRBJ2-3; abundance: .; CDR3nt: TGTGCCAGCAGTTACTCCCGGACTAAAAGCACAGATACGCAGTATTTT; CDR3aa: CASSYSRTKSTDTQYF
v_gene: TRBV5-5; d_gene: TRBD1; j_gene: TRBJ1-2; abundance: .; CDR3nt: TGTGCCAGCAGCTTGTGGGACAGGAACTATGACTACACCTTC; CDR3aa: CASSLWDRNYDYTF
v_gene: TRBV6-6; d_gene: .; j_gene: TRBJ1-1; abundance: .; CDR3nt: TGTGCCAGCGGGAGCTCTGGAACGAGCACTGAAGCTTTCTTT; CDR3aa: CASGSSGTSTEAFF
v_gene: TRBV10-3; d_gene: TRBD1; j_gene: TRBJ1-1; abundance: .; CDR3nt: TGTGCCATCAGGACAGGGGGGGTACGTAAGACTGAAGCTTACTTT; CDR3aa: CAIRTGGVRKTEAYF
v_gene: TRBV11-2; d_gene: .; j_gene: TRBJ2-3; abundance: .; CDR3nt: TGTGACAGCACCGACCAGGTTTCTAACGGGAGCTCATATACGCAGTATTTT; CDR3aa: CDSTDQVSNGSSYTQYF